The 8 T cell receptor beta chains given below trace back to one sample, sequenced in a study of control samples from healthy donors and cancer patients. TCRdb's copy holds only in-frame clones and misses some; the assay was immunoSEQ multiplex PCR. The table includes 260,000 or so clones, more than 65% detected once. The specimen was PBMCs. All receptors come from a woman aged 55-70 years with lung cancer.

The rearrangement joins TRBV2 to TRBJ2-1; 7 nucleotides line up with TRBD1. The germline V gene has CDR1 SNHLY and CDR2 FYNNEI. Trimming cost V 5 bases and J 4 bases; bases outside gene matches: 5. This CDR3 comprises 14 residues. CDR3 coding DNA: TGTGCCAGCAGTCCCCGGACAGGATACAATGAGCAGTTCTTC. Encoded protein: CASSPRTGYNEQFF.

This clone was observed a few times. The V gene is TRBV7-9, the J gene TRBJ2-6, with D tentatively TRBD1 (5 bases). V was shortened by 4 bases and J by 2 bases, with 18 bases between the two germline ends. The germline V gene encodes CDR1 SEHNR and CDR2 FQNEAQ (reference sequence). The CDR3 is 18 residues long. For the CDR3, the DNA is TGTGCCAGCAGCTCTATACGGACAAAACAAGCTGGGGCCAACGTCCTGACTTTC. The encoded protein is CASSSIRTKQAGANVLTF.

The chain recombines TRBV7-6 with TRBJ1-4, with a tentative D call TRBD1 (5 bases). Trimming stripped 5 bases from V and 10 bases from J, with 17 bases between. This CDR3 is built from 14 residues. Germline CDR1 is SGHVS and CDR2 is FNYEAQ. CDR3 in amino acids: CASSGRDRIGKLFF. The DNA of the CDR3 is TGTGCCAGCAGCGGACGGGACCGAATAGGAAAACTGTTTTTT.

About this clone: The sample holds other DNA sequences that translate to the same CDR3. The V gene is TRBV20-1, the J gene TRBJ1-1, with no clear D. Germline CDR1 and CDR2: DFQATT and SNEGSKA (reference sequence). The CDR3 covers 11 residues. The V end was cut by 5 bases, the J end by 0 bases, with 4 bases between. CDR3 DNA: TGCAGTGCTCCGATGAACACTGAAGCTTTCTTT. Translated, it gives CSAPMNTEAFF.

With respect to this clone: The same CDR3 can be traced to other DNA sequences in this sample. The CDR3 DNA sequence: TGTGCCAGCAGTGAATCTAGTTACGAGCAGTACTTC. It specifies CASSESSYEQYF. This chain links TRBV2 with TRBJ2-7; D remains unclear. The V gene lost 2 bases and the J gene lost 4 bases, with 6 bases spanning the gap. The CDR3 extends over 12 amino acids. Germline V gene sequence: CDR1 SNHLY, CDR2 FYNNEI.

The chain joins TRBV5-1 to TRBJ2-5; the D call may be TRBD1 or TRBD2 (6 bases each). The CDR3 runs 13 residues. Trimming took 7 bases from V and 2 from J, leaving 12 bases between them. Germline V gene sequence: CDR1 SGHRS, CDR2 YFSETQ. The CDR3 DNA reads as TGCGCCAGCCGTGGGGGGCTTCAAGAGACCCAGTACTTC. Its protein is CASRGGLQETQYF.

This clone was detected only a few times. The chain is built from TRBV6-6 and TRBJ2-7, with TRBD1 identical over 9 bases. The CDR3 covers 15 residues. Germline assignment: CDR1 MNHNY and CDR2 SVGAGI (reference sequence). Trimming at V came to 5 bases and at J to 5 bases, leaving 10 bases not matched to a gene. The DNA for the CDR3 is TGTGCCAGCAGTCACGTACAGGGGGCGAGGGACGAGCAGTACTTC. Protein sequence: CASSHVQGARDEQYF.

The genes are TRBV4-2 and TRBJ1-3; maybe TRBD1 (6 bases). This CDR3 region has 15 residues. Trimming left V 0 bases short and J 2 bases short, with 8 bases between. Per the germline V gene, CDR1 is LGHNA and CDR2 is YNFKEQ. CDR3: CASSQEGGTGNTIYF. The CDR3 DNA reads TGTGCCAGCAGCCAAGAGGGGGGCACTGGAAACACCATATATTTT.